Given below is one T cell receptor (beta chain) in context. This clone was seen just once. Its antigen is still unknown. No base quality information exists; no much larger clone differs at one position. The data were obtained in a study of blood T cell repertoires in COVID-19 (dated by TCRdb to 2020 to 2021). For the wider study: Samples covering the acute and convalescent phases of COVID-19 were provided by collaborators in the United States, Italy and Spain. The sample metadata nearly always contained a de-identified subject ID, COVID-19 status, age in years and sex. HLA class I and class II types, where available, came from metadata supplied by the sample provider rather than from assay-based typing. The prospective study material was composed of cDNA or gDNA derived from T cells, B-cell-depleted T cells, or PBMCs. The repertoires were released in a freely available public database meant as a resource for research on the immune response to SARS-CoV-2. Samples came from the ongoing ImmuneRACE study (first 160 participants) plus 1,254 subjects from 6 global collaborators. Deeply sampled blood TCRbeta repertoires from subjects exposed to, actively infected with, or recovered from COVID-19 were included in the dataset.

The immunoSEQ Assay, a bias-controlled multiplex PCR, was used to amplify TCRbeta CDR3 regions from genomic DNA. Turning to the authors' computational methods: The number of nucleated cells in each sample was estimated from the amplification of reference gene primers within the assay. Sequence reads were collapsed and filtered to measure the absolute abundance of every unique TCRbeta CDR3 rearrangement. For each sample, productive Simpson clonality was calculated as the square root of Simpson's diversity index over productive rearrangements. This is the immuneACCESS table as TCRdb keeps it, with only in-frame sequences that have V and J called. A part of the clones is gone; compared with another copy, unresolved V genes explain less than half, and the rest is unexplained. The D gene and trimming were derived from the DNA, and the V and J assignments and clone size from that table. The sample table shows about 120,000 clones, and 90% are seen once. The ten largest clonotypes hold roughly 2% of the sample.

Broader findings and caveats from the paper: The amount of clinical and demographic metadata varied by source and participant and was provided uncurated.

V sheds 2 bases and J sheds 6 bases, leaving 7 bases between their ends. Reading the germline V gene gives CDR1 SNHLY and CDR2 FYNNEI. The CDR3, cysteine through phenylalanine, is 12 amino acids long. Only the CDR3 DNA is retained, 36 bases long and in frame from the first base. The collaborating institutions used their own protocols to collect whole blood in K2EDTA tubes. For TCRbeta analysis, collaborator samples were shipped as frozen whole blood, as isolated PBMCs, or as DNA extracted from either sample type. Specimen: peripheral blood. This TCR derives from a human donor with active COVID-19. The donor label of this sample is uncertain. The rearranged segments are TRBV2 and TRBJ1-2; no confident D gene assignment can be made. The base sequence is TGTGCCAGCAGTGAAACAACAAATGGCTACACCTTC. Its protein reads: CASSETTNGYTF.